This TCR beta chain was documented in a study of blood T cell repertoires in COVID-19. Whole-study context: From T cells, B-cell-depleted T cells, or PBMCs came the material, which was cDNA or gDNA.

Germline loops: CDR1 SGHRS, CDR2 YFSETQ. The CDR3 has 17 amino acids. V was clipped by 0 bases and J by 5 bases, with 18 bases between them. Study members were between roughly 18 and 100 years old and lived in some 26 US regions. Sequenced by immunoSEQ multiplex PCR; TCRdb stores in-frame clones only, minus some. The table has a few hundred thousand clones, 65% to 90% seen once. The chain has TRBV5-1 and TRBJ2-1, with a weak D call TRBD2 (6 bases). Sequencing was performed on PBMCs or T cells enriched from blood (not recorded which). This sequence was found in a man aged 40-49 years who had recovered from COVID-19. The CDR3: CASSLVLIETRDNEQFF. CDR3 sequence (DNA): TGCGCCAGCAGCTTGGTTCTAATTGAGACTAGGGACAATGAGCAGTTCTTC.